The 17 T cell receptor beta chains in this list originate from one sample, sequenced in a study of shared clonotypes between healthy human individuals. The repertoire was sequenced with immunoSEQ multiplex PCR; TCRdb's copy has only in-frame clones and lacks some. This sample has roughly 1,800,000 clones, with roughly 95% found just once. CD45RO-negative, CCR7-selected cells formed the naive CD8 fraction, which excluded terminally differentiated effector memory CD45RA+ cells. The sequenced sample was naive CD8+ T cells sorted from blood. The receptors were sampled from a man between 18 and 35 years old in good health.

This rearrangement joins TRBV19 to TRBJ2-1, with D uncertain. Germline CDR1 LNHDA, CDR2 SQIVND (reference sequence). V lost 6 bases and J lost 7, with 10 bases in between. The CDR3 consists of 12 residues. CDR3 sequence reads: CASRDGFNEQFF. The CDR3 DNA sequence: TGTGCCAGTAGAGACGGATTTAATGAGCAGTTCTTC.

This chain uses TRBV7-9 with TRBJ2-3, with D tentatively TRBD1 or TRBD2 (5 bases each). The CDR3 extends over 12 amino acids. Germline CDR1 reads SEHNR; CDR2 reads FQNEAQ (reference sequence). V gave up 7 bases and J gave up 6 bases, with 11 bases separating them. The chain's CDR3 is CASTPEGDTQYF. DNA for the CDR3: TGTGCCAGCACCCCAGAGGGGGATACGCAGTATTTT.

V and J are TRBV29-1 and TRBJ2-7, with unresolved D. Germline V gene data show CDR1 as SQVTM and CDR2 as ANQGSEA. The CDR3 extends over 13 amino acids. The V gene lost 2 bases and the J gene lost 1 base, with 9 bases spanning the gap. CDR3: CSVEWTESYEQYF. In DNA form, the CDR3 reads TGCAGCGTTGAATGGACGGAGTCCTACGAGCAGTACTTC.

This chain uses TRBV19 with TRBJ1-2; 7 bases line up with TRBD1. Germline V gene lookup returns CDR1 LNHDA and CDR2 SQIVND (reference sequence). The J segment lost 4 bases and the V segment lost 5 bases, leaving 7 bases of the junction unmatched. The CDR3 contains 14 residues. CDR3 protein: CASSPGTASYGYTF. In DNA form, the CDR3 reads TGTGCCAGTAGTCCTGGGACAGCCAGCTATGGCTACACCTTC.

The genes are TRBV7-6 and TRBJ1-1; no reliable D call. The V and J ends lost 4 bases and 2 bases respectively, with 11 bases between them. The germline V gene has CDR1 SGHVS and CDR2 FNYEAQ. The CDR3 is made up of 14 amino acids. CDR3 amino acids: CASSYAGGNTEAFF. In DNA, the CDR3 is TGTGCCAGCAGCTACGCCGGTGGAAACACTGAAGCTTTCTTT.

The chain joins TRBV7-9 to TRBJ2-1; the match to TRBD2 covers 7 bases. CDR3 length equals 14 residues. Trimming at V came to 5 bases and at J to 6 bases, leaving 7 bases not matched to a gene. Germline CDR1 and CDR2: SEHNR and FQNEAQ (reference sequence). The CDR3 loop is CASSLGGGTNEQFF. The DNA of the CDR3 is TGTGCCAGCAGCCTAGGCGGGGGAACCAATGAGCAGTTCTTC.

V usage is TRBV6-1 and J usage is TRBJ2-2; 8 nucleotides align to TRBD2. Unmatched junction bases numbered 4, after V lost 3 bases and J lost 4 bases. Germline-derived CDR1 and CDR2 are MNHNS and SASEGT. This CDR3 has 15 amino acids. The CDR3 coding sequence is TGTGCCAGCAGTGAGCCGGGGGGGGGCACCGGGGAGCTGTTTTTT. This encodes CASSEPGGGTGELFF.

The chain has TRBV7-8 and TRBJ1-4; TRBD1 might be the D (5 bases). The CDR3 sequence is 17 residues long. V was cut by 5 bases and J by 2 bases, with 18 bases left in between. Per the germline V gene, CDR1 is SGHVS and CDR2 is FQNEAQ. The CDR3: CASSHGESRGTNEKLFF. For the CDR3, the DNA is TGTGCCAGCAGCCATGGGGAGAGTCGGGGGACTAATGAAAAACTGTTTTTT.

The genes are TRBV7-9 and TRBJ2-7; unclear D gene. The CDR3 loop spans 11 amino acids. The germline CDR1 and CDR2 sequences are SEHNR and FQNEAQ (reference sequence). V lost 1 base and J lost 10, with 8 bases in between. The CDR3 bases are TGTGCCAGCAGCTTAGTAGGCGTTCAGTACTTC. This codes for CASSLVGVQYF.

The CDR3 DNA reads as TGTGCCAGCAGTGAAGGTCCGGTCGCAATGTACGAGCAGTACTTC. Residues: CASSEGPVAMYEQYF. V is TRBV6-1 and J is TRBJ2-7; the D is unclear. CDR1 and CDR2 (germline): MNHNS, SASEGT. V dropped 1 base and J dropped 4 bases, with 14 bases sitting between them. CDR3 length equals 15 residues.

V and J are TRBV5-6 and TRBJ2-7; 9 bases match TRBD1. Germline assignment: CDR1 SGHDT and CDR2 YYEEEE. The CDR3 loop spans 14 amino acids. With 3 bases clipped from V and 6 bases from J, the junction kept 7 bases outside the gene matches. The CDR3 protein is CASSWGTGNGEQYF. CDR3 bases: TGTGCCAGCAGCTGGGGGACAGGGAACGGCGAGCAGTACTTC.

The chain employs TRBV15 and TRBJ1-4; D is perhaps TRBD1 (5 bases). The ends were cut back, 0 bases at V and 8 bases at J, with 19 bases in the middle. The CDR3 consists of 17 residues. Germline values: CDR1 LNHNV, CDR2 YYDKDF (reference sequence). The CDR3: CATSRDRTLGGEEKLFF. The CDR3, as DNA: TGTGCCACCAGCAGAGATCGGACTCTAGGAGGGGAAGAAAAACTGTTTTTT.

This rearrangement joins TRBV9 to TRBJ1-3; D call uncertain. The CDR3 sequence is 15 residues long. Germline lookup yields CDR1 SGDLS and CDR2 YYNGEE. V lost 4 bases, J lost 0 bases, and 11 bases lay in between. The CDR3 bases are TGTGCCAGCAGCCCACAAGGGAGCTCTGGAAACACCATATATTTT. This gives the protein CASSPQGSSGNTIYF. The entire variable domain, with the rest obtained from reference TRBV9 and TRBJ1-3, is as follows: DSGVTQTPKHLITATGQRVTLRCSPRSGDLSVYWYQQSLDQGLQFLIQYYNGEERAKGNILERFSAQQFPDLHSELNLSSLELGDSALYFCASSPQGSSGNTIYFGEGSWLTVV.

The CDR3 DNA sequence: TGCGCCAGCAGCGGAGGGACAGGTTGGGGGCAAGAGACCCAGTACTTC. This codes for CASSGGTGWGQETQYF. This rearrangement joins TRBV5-1 to TRBJ2-5; 8 nucleotides line up with TRBD1. Trimming took 4 bases from V and 2 from J; bases not matched to a gene: 10. Germline V CDR1 and CDR2: SGHRS, YFSETQ. The length of the CDR3 is 16 residues.

V is TRBV4-3 and J is TRBJ2-7, with D possibly being TRBD1 or TRBD2 (5 bases each). This CDR3 has 14 residues. V was shortened by 0 bases and J by 4 bases, with 10 bases between the two germline ends. Per the germline V gene, CDR1 is LGHNA and CDR2 is YSLEER. The CDR3 bases are TGCGCCAGCAGCCAAGATAGCGAGGGGTACGAGCAGTACTTC. Translating it yields CASSQDSEGYEQYF.

Concerning this clone: One end of the junction fails to match germline, which may point to a read error. The same CDR3 arises from other DNA sequences in this sample as well. The genes are TRBV28 and TRBJ1-1; D may be TRBD1 (5 bases). The CDR3 sequence is 12 residues long. CDR1 and CDR2 from the germline V gene are MDHEN and SYDVKM. In DNA form, the CDR3 reads TGTGCCAGCAGTCTATGGGGGGCTGAAGCTTTCTTT. Residues: CASSLWGAEAFF.

The rearrangement joins TRBV15 to TRBJ2-7; 7 bases agree with TRBD1. With V trimmed by 3 bases and J by 7 bases, 6 bases remained unmatched. CDR3 length equals 13 residues. Germline-derived CDR1 and CDR2 are LNHNV and YYDKDF (reference sequence). The CDR3 here is CATSSRQGAEQYF. The DNA for the CDR3 is TGTGCCACCAGCAGTCGACAGGGAGCAGAGCAGTACTTC.